The present entry profiles one TCR beta chain with its context. As yet, its antigen is unknown. Germline loops: CDR1 DFQATT, CDR2 SNEGSKA (reference sequence). V shed 6 bases and J shed 4 bases, with 15 bases lying between them. CDR3 length: 13 residues. RNA amounts of roughly 0.5 to 1 ug underwent reverse transcription with random hexamers. Across 54 Vbeta and 13 Jbeta, immunoSEQ multiplex PCR amplified TCR beta CDR3. TCRdb passed the immunoSEQ multiplex PCR reads through MiXCR, listing each CDR3 protein once. This sample has about 210,000 distinct CDR3 sequences, with about 95% found just once. The data are from a study of CD8 T cells in Susac syndrome. Overall study findings and caveats: Clonal expansion was missing from Susac syndrome CD4+ T cell repertoires.

The sample consisted of CD4+ T cells from PBMCs. This clonotype was obtained from a human donor with Susac syndrome. The J gene is TRBJ1-1, the V gene TRBV20-1; no clear D gene. The CDR3 reads CSAAVGGGTEAFF. The CDR3 nucleotides read TGCAGTGCCGCCGTCGGCGGAGGCACTGAAGCTTTCTTT.